One and the same sample provided the 19 T cell receptor beta chains below, sequenced in a study of regulatory and conventional T cells in RAG deficiency. Assay: immunoSEQ multiplex PCR; the TCRdb copy retains only in-frame clones and omits some. Among 30,000 to 35,000 clones, around 76% were seen once, and the ten largest hold around 3.4%. Genomic DNA came from blood conventional CD4+ T cells gated CD25-low CD127-high. These data also formed part of another study, on regulatory T cells. That report notes: The primer mix had 52 TRBV and 13 TRBJ primers.

Sequenced sample: CD4+ effector T cells sorted from blood. These TCRs come from a human donor in good health.

CDR3 region: CASSLVAGSYEQYF. The CDR3 DNA sequence: TGCGCCAGCAGCTTGGTGGCAGGGTCCTACGAGCAGTACTTC. The V call is TRBV5-1, the J call TRBJ2-7; maybe TRBD1 (5 bases). V shed 0 bases and J shed 1 base, with 8 bases lying between them. The V gene's germline CDR1 is SGHRS and CDR2 YFSETQ. This CDR3 is built from 14 residues.

This sequence joins TRBV11-3 and TRBJ2-1; TRBD1 might be the D (6 bases). Between the trimmed V and J ends, which lost 1 base and 5 bases, there was a span of 9 bases. The CDR3 length is 14 residues. Germline CDR1 SGHNT, CDR2 YENEEA. The DNA of the CDR3 is TGTGCCAGCAGCTTAGTGAGGGGGAACAATGAGCAGTTCTTC. Amino acid sequence: CASSLVRGNNEQFF.

The chain joins TRBV5-1 to TRBJ1-2; TRBD1 agrees at 7 bases. The CDR3 totals 15 residues. Germline loops: CDR1 SGHRS, CDR2 YFSETQ. The V and J ends lost 5 bases and 4 bases, in that order; junction bases with no gene match: 11. The CDR3 spells CASSVDRAIFYGYTF. The CDR3 DNA is TGCGCCAGCAGTGTAGACAGGGCAATTTTCTATGGCTACACCTTC.

V usage is TRBV10-2 and J usage is TRBJ2-7; TRBD1 might be the D (6 bases). Germline-derived CDR1 and CDR2 are WSHSY and SAAADI. The V and J ends lost 5 bases and 0 bases respectively, with 14 bases between them. This CDR3 spans 15 amino acids. CDR3 DNA sequence: TGCGCCAGCAGTTCGACAGGACAAAGCTCCTACGAGCAGTACTTC. This encodes CASSSTGQSSYEQYF.

The chain employs TRBV2 and TRBJ2-5; D is undetermined. Germline values: CDR1 SNHLY, CDR2 FYNNEI. V lost 4 bases, J lost 2 bases, and 8 bases lay in between. CDR3 length: 13 amino acids. The CDR3 DNA sequence: TGTGCCAGCAGTGCGACTCCTCAAGAGACCCAGTACTTC. This translates into CASSATPQETQYF.

This chain joins TRBV7-2 and TRBJ1-5, with 7 bases aligning to TRBD1. Looked up from germline, CDR1 is SGHTA and CDR2 is FQGNSA. J was trimmed by 4 bases and V by 4 bases; bases with no gene match: 16. This CDR3 has 18 amino acids. This CDR3 reads CASSSFPRGQLLNQPQHF. The CDR3 DNA reads TGTGCCAGCAGCTCCTTTCCTAGGGGACAGCTTTTAAATCAGCCCCAGCATTTT.

The genes are TRBV5-6 and TRBJ2-5; D is unresolved. Germline CDR1 SGHDT, CDR2 YYEEEE. The CDR3 consists of 16 residues. Trimming removed 1 base at V and 1 base at J, with 14 bases between. The CDR3 loop is CASSLQTIGGQETQYF. The DNA for the CDR3 is TGTGCCAGCAGCTTGCAGACGATCGGCGGCCAAGAGACCCAGTACTTC.

A single count supports this clone. The chain joins TRBV5-1 to TRBJ1-1; D call uncertain. The CDR3 covers 14 residues. V lost 0 bases, J lost 6 bases, and 12 bases lay in between. From germline, CDR1 is SGHRS and CDR2 YFSETQ. This chain's CDR3 is CASSLVLGSSEAFF. The CDR3 bases are TGCGCCAGCAGCTTGGTGTTGGGGTCTTCTGAAGCTTTCTTT.

Only a few counts were recorded for this clone. This rearrangement joins TRBV19 to TRBJ1-2; tentatively, D is TRBD1 (5 bases). This CDR3 region has 13 residues. The V gene lost 3 bases and the J gene lost 4 bases, with 9 bases spanning the gap. Looked up from germline, CDR1 is LNHDA and CDR2 is SQIVND (reference sequence). CDR3 residues: CASSIQGAYGYTF. CDR3 DNA: TGTGCCAGTAGTATTCAGGGAGCCTATGGCTACACCTTC.

The V and J genes are TRBV6-6 and TRBJ1-1, with D hard to call. V gave up 6 bases and J gave up 5 bases, with 13 bases separating them. This CDR3 has 13 residues. Per the germline V gene, CDR1 is MNHNY and CDR2 is SVGAGI (reference sequence). This CDR3 reads CASRSGLSTEAFF. CDR3 bases: TGTGCCAGCAGATCCGGGCTCAGTACTGAAGCTTTCTTT.

The chain recombines TRBV5-6 with TRBJ1-3; TRBD1 aligns across 7 bases. The CDR3 length is 15 residues. Germline CDR1 reads SGHDT; CDR2 reads YYEEEE. V lost 3 bases, J lost 4 bases, and 7 bases stayed unmatched. CDR3 region: CASSYRGVRGNTIYF. DNA for the CDR3: TGTGCCAGCAGCTACAGGGGAGTCCGGGGAAACACCATATATTTT.

The V call is TRBV9, the J call TRBJ1-1, with TRBD1 matching over 7 bases. V dropped 0 bases and J dropped 6; count of bases not matched to a gene: 5. This CDR3 region has 14 residues. Germline V CDR1 and CDR2: SGDLS, YYNGEE. The CDR3 protein is CASSVGQGGAEAFF. DNA for the CDR3: TGTGCCAGCAGCGTAGGTCAGGGGGGCGCTGAAGCTTTCTTT. Drawing the rest from reference TRBV9 and TRBJ1-1, the complete variable domain is DSGVTQTPKHLITATGQRVTLRCSPRSGDLSVYWYQQSLDQGLQFLIQYYNGEERAKGNILERFSAQQFPDLHSELNLSSLELGDSALYFCASSVGQGGAEAFFGQGTRLTVV.

The chain combines TRBV5-1 with TRBJ2-3, with 7 bases that match TRBD1. V was clipped by 6 bases and J by 3 bases; unmatched bases: 10. The CDR3 sequence is 15 residues long. Germline CDR1 reads SGHRS; CDR2 reads YFSETQ. DNA for the CDR3: TGCGCCAGCACCCAAGGGACAGAAATTACAGATACGCAGTATTTT. It is translated as CASTQGTEITDTQYF.

This chain connects TRBV7-3 to TRBJ2-1; a possible D gene is TRBD1 (7 bases). Trimming shortened V by 4 bases and J by 6 bases, and 19 bases separated the two germline ends. Germline CDR1 SGHTA, CDR2 FQGTGA. This CDR3 is built from 16 residues. CDR3 in DNA: TGTGCCAGCAGCTCCGGGGGCCCTACAGGGGCCAATGAGCAGTTCTTC. This encodes CASSSGGPTGANEQFF.

This clone has only a few counts. The V gene is TRBV12-5, the J gene TRBJ1-2; D gene unclear. The CDR3 consists of 10 residues. Trimming shortened V by 3 bases and J by 7 bases, and 3 bases separated the two germline ends. Per the germline V gene, CDR1 is LGHNT and CDR2 is FRNRAP. The CDR3 reads CASGFSGYTF. CDR3 nucleotides: TGTGCTAGTGGTTTTAGTGGCTACACCTTC.

This clone came up a few times. The gene calls are TRBV6-1 and TRBJ1-3; D ambiguous. The CDR3 loop spans 13 amino acids. Between the trimmed V and J ends, which lost 7 bases and 0 bases, there was a span of 7 bases. CDR1 is MNHNS and CDR2 is SASEGT in the germline V gene. CDR3 nucleotides: TGTGCCAGCACGGGCATCTCTGGAAACACCATATATTTT. Amino acid sequence: CASTGISGNTIYF.

The rearrangement uses TRBV14 and TRBJ2-7; D possibly uses TRBD1 or TRBD2 (5 bases each). Trimming shortened V by 0 bases and J by 2 bases, and 14 bases separated the two germline ends. The germline CDR1 and CDR2 sequences are SGHDN and FVKESK. The CDR3 has 16 residues. CDR3 sequence: CASSQDGDRGTYEQYF. CDR3 sequence (DNA): TGTGCCAGCAGCCAAGATGGGGACCGAGGTACCTACGAGCAGTACTTC.

V gene TRBV9 combines with J gene TRBJ2-7; 8 nucleotides line up with TRBD1. Germline-derived CDR1 and CDR2 are SGDLS and YYNGEE. This CDR3 region has 15 residues. V lost 1 base, J lost 1 base, and 4 bases stayed unmatched. Written as DNA, the CDR3 is TGTGCCAGCAGCGTAAGCACAGGGGGGTCCTACGAGCAGTACTTC. Amino acid sequence: CASSVSTGGSYEQYF. The variable domain in full, completed from reference TRBV9 and TRBJ2-7, reads DSGVTQTPKHLITATGQRVTLRCSPRSGDLSVYWYQQSLDQGLQFLIQYYNGEERAKGNILERFSAQQFPDLHSELNLSSLELGDSALYFCASSVSTGGSYEQYFGPGTRLTVT.

This clone was observed a single time. The chain couples TRBV15 to TRBJ2-4; 7 positions agree with TRBD2. CDR1 and CDR2 from the germline V gene are LNHNV and YYDKDF (reference sequence). The junction had 5 bases not matched to a gene; V was cut back by 0 bases and J by 15 bases. This CDR3 is built from 12 residues. CDR3 DNA: TGTGCCACCAGCAGAGATCAACAGCGGGGGTACTTC. This translates into CATSRDQQRGYF. The full variable domain, with the rest looked up from reference TRBV15 and TRBJ2-4, is DAMVIQNPRYQVTQFGKPVTLSCSQTLNHNVMYWYQQKSSQAPKLLFHYYDKDFNNEADTPDNFQSRRPNTSFCFLDIRSPGLGDTAMYLCATSRDQQRGYFGAGTRLSVL.